The clone carrying this T cell receptor (beta chain) came up many times. The sample is drawn from a study of CD8 T cells in ankylosing spondylitis. The germline V and J ends were trimmed by 5 bases and 2 bases, with 12 bases remaining between them. The germline CDR1 and CDR2 sequences are SEHNR and FQNEAQ (reference sequence). The CDR3 consists of 14 residues. TCRdb fed the 5' RACE reads into MiXCR, producing one record per CDR3 protein. The table includes fewer than 40,000 distinct CDR3 sequences, roughly 29% detected once. Sequenced: synovial fluid, either unsorted or a sorted T cell fraction (not recorded which). V gene TRBV7-9 combines with J gene TRBJ1-1; maybe TRBD1 (5 bases). The receptor comes from a male donor with ankylosing spondylitis. In DNA form, the CDR3 reads TGTGCCAGCAGCCCCCTAGGGGACAACACTGAAGCTTTCTTT. The encoded protein is CASSPLGDNTEAFF.